This T cell receptor (beta chain) is drawn from a study of blood T cell repertoires in COVID-19. TCRdb's table, derived via immunoSEQ multiplex PCR, lists solely in-frame clones and lacks some. The data hold 200,000 to 250,000 clones, with 90% observed a single time. The table lists this clone with a count of one. Cohorts were based on clinical histories the participants reported. In the 2 weeks before study entry, exposed participants met a COVID-19 case, which was PCR-confirmed or clinician-diagnosed. The CDR3 runs 16 residues. Germline CDR1 reads MDHEN; CDR2 reads SYDVKM. The junction had 7 bases not matched to a gene; V was cut back by 4 bases and J by 4 bases.

The material sequenced was PBMCs or T cells enriched from blood (not recorded which). The chain combines TRBV28 with TRBJ2-3; TRBD1 agrees at 11 bases. The source is a man aged 30-40 years who had been exposed to COVID-19. CDR3 amino acids: CASSWTGGGVPDTQYF. CDR3 sequence (DNA): TGTGCCAGCAGTTGGACAGGGGGCGGTGTCCCAGATACGCAGTATTTT. The complete variable domain, with remaining parts taken from reference TRBV28 and TRBJ2-3, reads DVKVTQSSRYLVKRTGEKVFLECVQDMDHENMFWYRQDPGLGLRLIYFSYDVKMKEKGDIPEGYSVSREKKERFSLILESASTNQTSMYLCASSWTGGGVPDTQYFGPGTRLTVL.